This T cell receptor beta chain was documented in a study of beta chain features in type 1 diabetes (dated by TCRdb to about 2018). About the full investigation: No differences in mean age, gender distribution, total cell number or subset yield were found between patients and healthy donors. Across all samples, 107,917,701 sorted cells were examined, and cell number per subset correlated strongly with RNA yield. The study compared the TCRB repertoires of sorted circulating CD4+ T cell subsets in recently diagnosed type 1 diabetes patients with those in matched healthy donors. Naive and central memory subsets were obtained from all 30 or so donors, but regulatory and stem cell-like memory subsets were isolated from only 8 patients and roughly 8 healthy donors. Study-level results and caveats: Shorter templates might be favored by PCR, yet because patient and control samples were amplified and corrected together, any such skew would affect both groups equally. Because cDNA was sequenced instead of genomic DNA, activated cells with high expression could be over-represented, although the groups did not differ in activation or CD3 levels. The naive, central memory and regulatory TCRB repertoires appeared to resemble one another more closely among patients than among healthy donors. Fewer insertions and more nucleotide deletions at VDJ recombination sites were observed in patients with type 1 diabetes, implying thymic rearrangement abnormalities. Because small numbers of individuals were included in the HLA sub-analyses, any influence of HLA type on TCRB rearrangement was left unresolved. Type 1 diabetes patients showed a moderate but significant shortening of TCRB CDR3 length in all four CD4+ subsets.

The entire amount of isolated RNA was reverse transcribed using the High Capacity cDNA Reverse Transcription Kit, so the sequenced TCRB transcripts were expressed ones. Deep immunoSEQ sequencing was applied to naive, central memory and regulatory T cell samples, giving an average of approximately 3.8 million total reads per sample. After sorted cells were lysed in RLT buffer, RNA was extracted with DNase-treated RNeasy Micro or Mini kits, with the choice depending on cell number. To prevent cross-contamination, every cell subset was processed on its own, while patient and healthy donor samples were processed together. The immunoSEQ multiplex PCR was used to amplify TCRB sequences from cDNA, yielding 87-bp fragments that span the CDR3 region. Sequencing of the amplicons was performed on the Illumina HiSeq platform. The authors' analysis ran thus. Synthetic template baselines were used to correct PCR bias computationally, reads within Hamming distance 2 were collapsed, and singletons that could not be merged were discarded. Reads were aligned against IMGT to assign V, D and J genes, CDR3 length and insertions or deletions at six rearrangement sites. Within each subset, clonotype counts were normalized to sorted cell number, and only after that were true diversity and Gini coefficients computed with the tcR R package. The overlap coefficient, calculated on TCRB nucleotide sequences, was used to measure repertoire sharing. Out-of-frame TCRB sequences from naive cells were analyzed to stand in for the pre-selection repertoire. TCRdb took this table from immuneACCESS and kept in-frame rearrangements with V and J called. Such tables lack part of the clones; where checked against another copy, unresolved V genes explain under half of the gap, and the rest is unexplained. For V, J and clone size, that table is used; D and trimming come from the DNA. This sample comprises under 250,000 clones, 13% to 15% of them detected only once. The top ten clones comprise about 0.03% of the sample.

Note on this clone: No antigen is known for it. No quality values exist for individual bases; no much larger clone is one base distant.

From each donor, a single peripheral blood sample of approximately 0.11 L on average was drawn into heparinised tubes. Using a panel that included CD45RO, CCR7, CD25, CD127, CD95 and CD27, naive, central memory, regulatory and stem cell-like memory CD4+ T cells were sorted on a BD FACSAria II. All sorted populations exceeded 95% purity. Right away, PBMCs were isolated by Lymphoprep density gradient centrifugation and were stained directly, with no culture step. So that batch effects would be minimized, each experiment stained and sorted samples in pairs, pairing one healthy donor with one patient. Sequences MGHRA (CDR1) and YSYEKL (CDR2) are obtained from the germline V gene. Measured from the cysteine to the phenylalanine, the CDR3 is 11 residues long. The CDR3 DNA has 33 bases and is translated from base 1. Deletion took 0 bases off V and 16 bases off J, with a span of 7 bases between the germline ends.

Sequenced sample: naive CD4+ T cells from blood. The cell subset or site tag for this specimen amounts to: true naive CD4+ T cells. The rearranged segments are TRBV4-1 and TRBJ1-6; there is no confident call for the D gene. The sequence was collected from a middle-aged woman in good health. The DNA sequence reads TGCGCCAGCAGCCAAGATCACACGCTCCACTTT. Protein translation: CASSQDHTLHF.